Listed below are T cell receptor beta chains from one sample, sequenced in a study of T-cell reconstitution after alpha-beta-depleted transplantation in children. TCRdb recomputed calls from the PCR reads with MiXCR, one row per CDR3 protein. The data show about 580,000 distinct CDR3 sequences, 25% to 30% seen once. The sample in question was PBMCs, obtained before TCRalphabeta/CD19-depleted stem cell transplant. The receptors stem from a boy under two years old with Wiskott-Aldrich syndrome, due to receive a stem cell transplant. Both conserved end residues are part of each CDR3. Each record gives: J gene, V gene, D gene, CDR3 length, clone size, CDR3 protein, CDR3 DNA. D genes are given only for firm matches. Size is stated for part of the rows, as once, few or many counts, or as a class when the clone is expanded.

J gene: TRBJ2-2; V gene: TRBV20-1; D gene: TRBD2; CDR3 length: 14; clone size: NA; CDR3 protein: CSAVAGGGTGELFF; CDR3 DNA: TGCAGTGCTGTAGCGGGGGGGGGCACCGGGGAGCTGTTTTTT
J gene: TRBJ2-5; V gene: TRBV28; D gene: NA; CDR3 length: 15; clone size: few; CDR3 protein: CASNDYSSPQETQYF; CDR3 DNA: TGTGCCAGCAATGACTACAGCAGCCCACAAGAGACCCAGTACTTC
J gene: TRBJ2-1; V gene: TRBV24-1; D gene: NA; CDR3 length: 16; clone size: few; CDR3 protein: CATSDLAGGPYNEQFF; CDR3 DNA: TGTGCCACCAGTGATTTGGCTGGCGGGCCCTACAATGAGCAGTTCTTC
J gene: TRBJ2-1; V gene: TRBV14; D gene: NA; CDR3 length: 16; clone size: NA; CDR3 protein: CASSPPPSRPYNEQFF; CDR3 DNA: TGTGCCAGCAGCCCCCCACCATCGAGACCCTACAATGAGCAGTTCTTC
J gene: TRBJ1-2; V gene: TRBV28; D gene: NA; CDR3 length: 15; clone size: few; CDR3 protein: CASSRAPQGKRGYTF; CDR3 DNA: TGTGCCAGCAGTCGCGCCCCACAGGGTAAGCGGGGCTACACCTTC
J gene: TRBJ1-1; V gene: TRBV29-1; D gene: NA; CDR3 length: 12; clone size: NA; CDR3 protein: CSVEGTQTEAFF; CDR3 DNA: TGCAGCGTTGAGGGGACACAGACTGAAGCTTTCTTT
J gene: TRBJ1-1; V gene: TRBV5-1; D gene: NA; CDR3 length: 14; clone size: few; CDR3 protein: CASREVVRNTEAFF; CDR3 DNA: TGCGCCAGCAGGGAAGTGGTTAGGAACACTGAAGCTTTCTTT
J gene: TRBJ1-2; V gene: TRBV6-5; D gene: NA; CDR3 length: 14; clone size: few; CDR3 protein: CASSYSVGDYGYTF; CDR3 DNA: TGTGCCAGCAGTTACTCTGTCGGGGACTATGGCTACACCTTC
J gene: TRBJ2-7; V gene: TRBV11-2; D gene: NA; CDR3 length: 16; clone size: few; CDR3 protein: CASSLERPGGTYEQYF; CDR3 DNA: TGTGCCAGCAGCTTAGAACGGCCCGGCGGTACCTACGAGCAGTACTTC
J gene: TRBJ1-5; V gene: TRBV27; D gene: NA; CDR3 length: 19; clone size: NA; CDR3 protein: CASSSFRPGLRYSNQPQHF; CDR3 DNA: TGTGCCAGCAGTTCTTTCAGACCAGGGTTGCGGTATAGCAATCAGCCCCAGCATTTT
J gene: TRBJ2-7; V gene: TRBV29-1; D gene: NA; CDR3 length: 14; clone size: NA; CDR3 protein: CSVGRAQNSYEQYF; CDR3 DNA: TGCAGCGTTGGACGGGCGCAAAACTCCTACGAGCAGTACTTC
J gene: TRBJ2-3; V gene: TRBV5-1; D gene: NA; CDR3 length: 11; clone size: few; CDR3 protein: CASKVTDTQYF; CDR3 DNA: TGCGCCAGCAAAGTCACAGATACGCAGTATTTT
J gene: TRBJ1-2; V gene: TRBV6-6; D gene: NA; CDR3 length: 13; clone size: NA; CDR3 protein: CASTPGENYGYTF; CDR3 DNA: TGTGCCAGCACCCCGGGAGAGAACTATGGCTACACCTTC
J gene: TRBJ1-6; V gene: TRBV29-1; D gene: NA; CDR3 length: 8; clone size: few; CDR3 protein: CSDRRFPF; CDR3 DNA: TGCAGCGATAGACGGTTCCCCTTT
J gene: TRBJ2-5; V gene: TRBV5-1; D gene: TRBD2; CDR3 length: 16; clone size: NA; CDR3 protein: CASSFPSGSQQETQYF; CDR3 DNA: TGCGCCAGCAGCTTTCCGAGCGGGAGTCAACAAGAGACCCAGTACTTC
J gene: TRBJ2-3; V gene: TRBV28; D gene: NA; CDR3 length: 14; clone size: NA; CDR3 protein: CASSRPFVTDTQYF; CDR3 DNA: TGTGCCAGCAGCCGACCTTTCGTTACAGATACGCAGTATTTT
J gene: TRBJ2-2; V gene: TRBV4-1; D gene: NA; CDR3 length: 14; clone size: NA; CDR3 protein: CASSGTFNTGELFF; CDR3 DNA: TGCGCCAGCAGCGGGACCTTTAACACCGGGGAGCTGTTTTTT
J gene: TRBJ2-1; V gene: TRBV24-1; D gene: TRBD2; CDR3 length: 15; clone size: few; CDR3 protein: CATSPPAGGPGEQFF; CDR3 DNA: TGTGCCACCAGTCCTCCGGCGGGAGGGCCTGGAGAGCAGTTCTTC
J gene: TRBJ2-5; V gene: TRBV7-2; D gene: NA; CDR3 length: 15; clone size: once; CDR3 protein: CASSFGGLSGETQYF; CDR3 DNA: TGTGCCAGCAGCTTCGGGGGGCTGTCCGGGGAGACCCAGTACTTC
J gene: TRBJ2-1; V gene: TRBV20-1; D gene: NA; CDR3 length: 15; clone size: NA; CDR3 protein: CSATRGGRAGHEQFF; CDR3 DNA: TGCAGTGCTACCAGGGGTGGGAGGGCCGGCCATGAGCAGTTCTTC
J gene: TRBJ2-7; V gene: TRBV4-1; D gene: NA; CDR3 length: 15; clone size: NA; CDR3 protein: CASSQEATLPYEQYF; CDR3 DNA: TGCGCCAGCAGCCAAGAGGCGACTCTCCCCTACGAGCAGTACTTC
J gene: TRBJ1-2; V gene: TRBV10-3; D gene: NA; CDR3 length: 15; clone size: few; CDR3 protein: CAISALRGINYGYTF; CDR3 DNA: TGTGCCATCAGCGCCTTGAGGGGGATTAACTATGGCTACACCTTC
J gene: TRBJ2-5; V gene: TRBV25-1; D gene: TRBD2; CDR3 length: 17; clone size: NA; CDR3 protein: CASSRGGLAGMKKTQYF; CDR3 DNA: TGTGCCAGCAGTCGGGGAGGACTAGCGGGAATGAAAAAGACCCAGTACTTC
J gene: TRBJ1-1; V gene: TRBV6-1; D gene: TRBD1; CDR3 length: 14; clone size: few; CDR3 protein: CASRLKGADTEAFF; CDR3 DNA: TGTGCCAGCAGATTGAAGGGGGCGGACACTGAAGCTTTCTTT
J gene: TRBJ2-7; V gene: TRBV5-1; D gene: NA; CDR3 length: 17; clone size: few; CDR3 protein: CASSLHVGTPSSYEQYF; CDR3 DNA: TGCGCCAGCAGCCTCCACGTCGGGACTCCTAGCTCCTACGAGCAGTACTTC
J gene: TRBJ2-1; V gene: TRBV20-1; D gene: TRBD2; CDR3 length: 14; clone size: NA; CDR3 protein: CSAARLANYNEQFF; CDR3 DNA: TGCAGTGCTGCTCGACTAGCGAATTACAATGAGCAGTTCTTC
J gene: TRBJ2-1; V gene: TRBV20-1; D gene: TRBD2; CDR3 length: 15; clone size: NA; CDR3 protein: CSARGSGRVYNEQFF; CDR3 DNA: TGCAGTGCTAGAGGAAGCGGGAGGGTATACAATGAGCAGTTCTTC
J gene: TRBJ2-5; V gene: TRBV12-3/TRBV12-4; D gene: TRBD2; CDR3 length: 17; clone size: NA; CDR3 protein: CASSLIGAGVPQETQYF; CDR3 DNA: TGTGCCAGCAGTTTAATAGGGGCGGGAGTCCCCCAAGAGACCCAGTACTTC
J gene: TRBJ2-1; V gene: TRBV5-6; D gene: NA; CDR3 length: 15; clone size: few; CDR3 protein: CASSLEWDDLNEQFF; CDR3 DNA: TGTGCCAGCAGCTTGGAATGGGACGATCTCAATGAGCAGTTCTTC
J gene: TRBJ2-6; V gene: TRBV10-3; D gene: TRBD1; CDR3 length: 16; clone size: few; CDR3 protein: CAIRTGVLAGANVLTF; CDR3 DNA: TGTGCCATCAGGACAGGGGTCTTGGCTGGGGCCAACGTCCTGACTTTC
J gene: TRBJ2-7; V gene: TRBV28; D gene: NA; CDR3 length: 15; clone size: few; CDR3 protein: CASSLPRVGSYEQYF; CDR3 DNA: TGTGCCAGCAGTTTACCCCGGGTTGGATCCTACGAGCAGTACTTC